This TCR beta chain was documented in a study of blood T cell repertoires in COVID-19. This CDR3 has 13 amino acids. The germline CDR1 and CDR2 sequences are ENHRY and SYGVKD. Trimming cost V 10 bases and J 4 bases, with 15 bases left between them. Libraries were prepared by immunoSEQ multiplex PCR; TCRdb keeps only in-frame clonotypes and omits some of them. The profile shows about 250,000 clones, 88% of them singletons. The specimen sequenced was peripheral blood. The origin of this receptor is a woman between 35 and 50 years old who had recovered from COVID-19. This chain uses TRBV10-3 with TRBJ2-3; D possibly corresponds to TRBD2 (6 bases). The CDR3 nucleotides are TGTGCCACCGCGGGGTCGGGGTCAGATACGCAGTATTTT. As protein: CATAGSGSDTQYF.